This TCR beta chain was identified in a study of regulatory T cells in long-lasting Graves disease. Study conclusions and caveats: The small sample size may have reduced accuracy. Persistent patients had more shared public clonotypes (fewer than 3,000) than new patients (around 1,000).

The time point here: persistent/refractory GD, antithyroid drugs over 5 years with positive TRAb. Isolated PBMC RNA provided the starting material for the TCR library. Libraries of TCR beta came from iRepertoire HTBI primers plus Arm-PCR of CDR3 regions. TCRdb ran MiXCR on the multiplex PCR reads and lists one entry per CDR3 protein. This table has about 470,000 distinct CDR3 sequences, approximately 21% appearing once. In this sample, this clonotype turned up a few times. As yet, its antigen is unknown. The junction departs from germline at one end; a sequencing error may be responsible. There are 13 residues in the CDR3. Germline assignment: CDR1 SGDLS and CDR2 YYNGEE.

The clonotype originates from a female donor with Graves disease. The chain uses TRBV9 and TRBJ1-2; 7 positions agree with TRBD1. This sample comprised peripheral blood mononuclear cells (PBMCs), obtained when the disease was refractory, from a patient treated with antithyroid drugs. CDR3 protein: CASSVGTEVGYAF. Written as DNA, the CDR3 is TGTGCCAGCAGCGTCGGGACAGAGGTTGGCTACGCCTTC.